This TCR beta chain came from a study of T cell repertoires in cytomegalovirus infection. Study-wide background: Shared public TCR beta signatures pointed to both CMV infection and a matching HLA type.

This clonotype was seen ten or more times. What it recognizes is unknown. Study-level results: Within the response measured ex vivo, HLA-C-restricted CMV-specific TCR beta clonotypes were dominant. Of the TCR beta families, the public ones yielded a cumulative frequency that identified carriers of CMV plus the relevant HLA.

TCRdb reanalysed the reads using MiXCR and keeps one entry per CDR3 protein. The table has roughly 250,000 distinct CDR3 sequences, around an eighth seen once; the top ten hold under 2%. CDR1 is SGHTA, CDR2 FQGNSA, per germline. V was shortened by 5 bases and J by 4 bases, with 17 bases between the two germline ends. This CDR3 is 15 amino acids long. The sequenced sample was PBMCs. The chain recombines TRBV7-2 with TRBJ1-2; a possible D gene is TRBD1 (5 bases). The sequence was obtained from a human donor in good health (CMV status not recorded). Some clones in this sample may be carry-over from other donors' samples. The CDR3 nucleotides read TGTGCCAGCAGCCCCCAGACAGAAAGCTCCTATGGCTACACCTTC. This codes for CASSPQTESSYGYTF.